The present entry profiles one T cell receptor (beta chain) with its context. Its antigen is unknown. Gene and germline names: mouse. Read data end 1 residue before the CDR3 end; the end is taken from the germline J gene. Sequenced by immunoSEQ multiplex PCR; TCRdb stores in-frame clones only, minus some. The data contain around 50,000 clones, approximately 70% of them singletons. This entry belongs to a study of tissue T cells after allogeneic stem cell transplantation. Germline CDR1 MSHET, CDR2 SYDVDS. The CDR3 spans 15 residues. V was cut by 6 bases and J by 3 bases, with 14 bases left in between. General study points: Within patients, tissue anatomy strongly shaped TCR repertoire composition. The patient cohort was small and clinically heterogeneous, with limited sampling depth.

The V and J genes are TRBV29 and TRBJ1-4; tentative D call: TRBD1 (6 bases). This receptor was taken from a pool of C57BL/6 mice in good health. Sequencing input: sorted cells pooled from one or two spleens. CDR3 bases read: TGTGCTAGCAGAAACAGGGAGTGGACCAACGAAAGATTATTT. Translated, it gives CASRNREWTNERLF. The full CDR3 protein reads CASRNREWTNERLFF.